The 26 T cell receptor beta chains listed next were all sequenced from one sample in a study of T cell changes during pregnancy in multiple sclerosis. Data came from immunoSEQ multiplex PCR; TCRdb stores just in-frame clones and leaves some out. The repertoire holds just under 80,000 clones, over 85% seen once, with approximately 0.7% in the top ten. Sequences were derived from peripheral blood, sampled in the second trimester of pregnancy. These receptors came from a female donor in good health, enrolled as a control in a pregnancy study.

The V gene is TRBV4-3, the J gene TRBJ1-3; tentatively, D is TRBD1 (6 bases). CDR1 is LGHNA and CDR2 is YSLEER in the germline V gene. The CDR3 totals 16 residues. V was clipped by 0 bases and J by 2 bases, with 11 bases between them. The CDR3 reads CASSQDWTEPGNTIYF. The CDR3 DNA reads as TGCGCCAGCAGCCAAGACTGGACAGAACCTGGAAACACCATATATTTT.

CDR3 sequence reads: CASSQEGQGEDTIYF. DNA for the CDR3: TGCGCCAGCAGCCAAGAGGGACAGGGGGAGGACACCATATATTTT. The chain recombines TRBV4-1 with TRBJ1-3; 11 bases are a match to TRBD1. V trimming: 0 bases; J trimming: 8 bases; junction bases outside the gene matches: 3. Germline V CDR1 and CDR2: MGHRA, YSYEKL. The CDR3 has 15 amino acids.

This rearrangement joins TRBV7-9 to TRBJ2-7; possibly TRBD2 for D (5 bases). The CDR3 is 12 residues long. The V end lost 3 bases, the J end lost 5 bases, and 8 bases lay between the germline ends. Germline CDR1 and CDR2: SEHNR and FQNEAQ (reference sequence). CDR3 sequence reads: CASSLLGDEQYF. CDR3 in DNA: TGTGCCAGCAGCTTGCTCGGGGACGAGCAGTACTTC. The full variable domain, with the rest looked up from reference TRBV7-9 and TRBJ2-7, is DTGVSQNPRHKITKRGQNVTFRCDPISEHNRLYWYRQTLGQGPEFLTYFQNEAQLEKSRLLSDRFSAERPKGSFSTLEIQRTEQGDSAMYLCASSLLGDEQYFGPGTRLTVT.

J is TRBJ2-3 and V is TRBV7-2; 15 bases line up with TRBD2. V gave up 3 bases and J gave up 5 bases; unmatched junction bases: 9. The CDR3 contains 18 residues. CDR1 and CDR2 from the germline V gene are SGHTA and FQGNSA. In nucleotides, the CDR3 is TGTGCCAGCAGCTTCCACCCAGGACTAGCGGGGGGGCTAGATACGCAGTATTTT. It yields the protein CASSFHPGLAGGLDTQYF.

The chain carries TRBV18 and TRBJ1-2, with 7 bases identical to TRBD1. CDR1 is KGHSH, CDR2 LQKENI, per germline. The CDR3 spans 14 residues. The junction had 5 bases not matched to a gene; V was cut back by 3 bases and J by 4 bases. The CDR3: CASSPGQSGYGYTF. The CDR3 nucleotides are TGTGCCAGCTCACCGGGACAGTCGGGCTATGGCTACACCTTC.

This clone was counted once. V usage is TRBV20-1 and J usage is TRBJ1-4; unclear D gene. Germline values: CDR1 DFQATT, CDR2 SNEGSKA (reference sequence). Trimming left V 3 bases short and J 8 bases short, with 7 bases between. The CDR3 is 11 amino acids. The CDR3 spells CSASSGEKLFF. In DNA, the CDR3 is TGCAGTGCTAGTTCCGGGGAAAAACTGTTTTTT.

This chain connects TRBV30 to TRBJ1-4, with 7 bases matching TRBD1. Losses at the gene ends were 6 bases for V and 5 bases for J; bases not matched to a gene: 6. Germline values: CDR1 GTSNPN, CDR2 SVGIG (reference sequence). CDR3 size: 13 residues. The CDR3 loop reads CACSGTVNEKLFF. In nucleotides, the CDR3 is TGTGCCTGCTCCGGGACAGTAAATGAAAAACTGTTTTTT.

This rearrangement joins TRBV30 to TRBJ2-1, with 14 positions matching TRBD2. The CDR3 is 19 amino acids. CDR1 and CDR2 (germline): GTSNPN, SVGIG (reference sequence). V shed 7 bases, J shed 0 bases, and the junction held 14 bases outside the gene matches. DNA for the CDR3: TGTGCCTTGTCCCGGGGGAGACTAGCGGGGGGGAGCTCCTACAATGAGCAGTTCTTC. Translating it yields CALSRGRLAGGSSYNEQFF.

The V gene is TRBV7-2, the J gene TRBJ1-1; possible D gene TRBD1, 5 bases. Between the trimmed V and J ends, which lost 5 bases and 0 bases, there was a span of 16 bases. The CDR3 totals 16 residues. Germline V CDR1 and CDR2: SGHTA, FQGNSA. This CDR3 reads CASSKSGGTLNTEAFF. In DNA, the CDR3 is TGTGCCAGCAGCAAATCTGGCGGGACTCTGAACACTGAAGCTTTCTTT.

The chain combines TRBV21-1 with TRBJ1-1; the table's D gene call, TRBD1, was not cross checked with the DNA. TRBV21-1 is labeled a pseudogene. CDR3 length: 17 residues. CDR3 DNA: TGTGCCAGCAGCAAGTTGGGACAGGGGGCGCGGGGAACTGAAGCTTTCTTT. Translated, it gives CASSKLGQGARGTEAFF.

The rearrangement uses TRBV7-8 and TRBJ2-7; TRBD1 aligns across 7 bases. The CDR3 loop spans 14 amino acids. Germline CDR1 reads SGHVS; CDR2 reads FQNEAQ. The V and J ends lost 1 base and 2 bases, in that order; junction bases with no gene match: 2. Here the CDR3 DNA reads TGTGCCAGCAGCTTAGACAGGGGAGCCTACGAGCAGTACTTC. Encoded protein: CASSLDRGAYEQYF.

The V and J genes are TRBV4-2 and TRBJ2-5, with 8 bases identical to TRBD1. V was pared by 0 bases and J by 5 bases, with 8 bases of the junction left unmatched. The germline gives CDR1 LGHNA, CDR2 YNFKEQ. The length of the CDR3 is 16 residues. CDR3 residues: CASSQDSAGGAETQYF. The CDR3 coding sequence is TGTGCCAGCAGCCAAGATTCCGCAGGGGGCGCGGAGACCCAGTACTTC.

V is TRBV6-5 and J is TRBJ1-5; TRBD1 might be the D (5 bases). The CDR3 runs to 13 residues. Trimming removed 5 bases from V and 2 bases from J, with 7 bases in between. Germline CDR1 is MNHEY and CDR2 is SVGAGI. CDR3 in amino acids: CASSLRGNQPQHF. CDR3 DNA: TGTGCCAGCAGTCTCAGGGGCAATCAGCCCCAGCATTTT.

The chain links TRBV6-1 to TRBJ1-1; D is perhaps TRBD1 (5 bases). V was trimmed by 8 bases and J by 1 base, leaving 8 bases between them. CDR1 and CDR2 from the germline V gene are MNHNS and SASEGT. This CDR3 comprises 12 residues. The CDR3 region has the DNA TGTGCCAGCCGAACAGGGAACACTGAAGCTTTCTTT. The encoded protein is CASRTGNTEAFF.

The chain has TRBV7-8 and TRBJ1-2, with 8 bases identical to TRBD1. CDR3 size: 14 residues. Germline trimming cut 0 bases from V and 5 bases from J; bases unmatched to any gene: 2. CDR1 is SGHVS, CDR2 FQNEAQ, per germline. The CDR3 spells CASSLAGTGYGYTF. In nucleotides, the CDR3 is TGTGCCAGCAGCTTAGCCGGGACAGGTTATGGCTACACCTTC.

This clone was found once. The chain recombines TRBV27 with TRBJ2-5, with 8 bases lining up with TRBD1. The CDR3 has 15 amino acids. Germline V lookup: CDR1 MNHEY, CDR2 SMNVEV (reference sequence). With V trimmed by 4 bases and J by 5 bases, 9 bases remained unmatched. The CDR3 DNA reads as TGTGCCAGCAGTTCCCCGGGCAGGGGGCAGGAGACCCAGTACTTC. The encoded protein is CASSSPGRGQETQYF.

The genes are TRBV4-3 and TRBJ1-1, with D maybe TRBD1 (5 bases). This CDR3 comprises 15 residues. Germline CDR1 and CDR2: LGHNA and YSLEER. V was clipped by 3 bases and J by 4 bases, with 15 bases between them. In nucleotides, the CDR3 is TGCGCCAGCAGCCAGGCCCTGGGGCTGAGCACTGAAGCTTTCTTT. As protein: CASSQALGLSTEAFF.

V is TRBV2 and J is TRBJ1-2, with 8 bases aligning to TRBD1. In germline, CDR1 is SNHLY, CDR2 FYNNEI. The CDR3 spans 14 residues. Unmatched junction bases numbered 12, after V lost 7 bases and J lost 8 bases. The CDR3 spells CASIGSGGRLGYTF. The CDR3, as DNA: TGTGCCAGCATCGGGTCAGGGGGCCGGTTGGGCTACACCTTC.

This chain joins TRBV2 and TRBJ1-2; 7 bases match TRBD1. Losses at the gene ends were 8 bases for V and 0 bases for J; bases not matched to a gene: 9. Germline V gene lookup returns CDR1 SNHLY and CDR2 FYNNEI. The CDR3 spans 15 residues. In DNA form, the CDR3 reads TGTGCCAGCCTGGAGGACAGGCAAGCTAACTATGGCTACACCTTC. Amino acids: CASLEDRQANYGYTF.

V and J are TRBV4-1 and TRBJ1-6; 7 bases line up with TRBD1. V lost 0 bases to trimming and J lost 5 bases; unmatched junction nucleotides: 7. This CDR3 has 17 amino acids. Germline V gene data show CDR1 as MGHRA and CDR2 as YSYEKL. For the CDR3, the DNA is TGCGCCAGCAGCCAAGAACACAGGGGTTTTGATAATTCACCCCTCCACTTT. Translating it yields CASSQEHRGFDNSPLHF.

CDR3 in amino acids: CSATGSSNQPQHF. The DNA of the CDR3 is TGCAGTGCAACAGGGAGCAGCAATCAGCCCCAGCATTTT. The V call is TRBV29-1, the J call TRBJ1-5; maybe TRBD1 (6 bases). Per germline, CDR1 SQVTM and CDR2 ANQGSEA. The CDR3 runs to 13 residues.

The chain has TRBV12-5 and TRBJ2-7, with 7 bases that match TRBD2. Germline CDR1 is LGHNT and CDR2 is FRNRAP. This CDR3 is 20 amino acids long. After removal of 0 bases from V and 0 bases from J, the junction contained 17 bases not matched to a gene. The CDR3 bases are TGTGCTAGTGGTTTGGTACGGAGGTTCGGCGGGGGAGCCAACTCCTACGAGCAGTACTTC. This gives the protein CASGLVRRFGGGANSYEQYF.

This clone was recorded once. The rearrangement links TRBV5-1 to TRBJ1-4, with 10 positions matching TRBD1. The CDR3 runs to 14 residues. V shed 3 bases, J shed 8 bases, and the junction held 4 bases outside the gene matches. Germline V lookup: CDR1 SGHRS, CDR2 YFSETQ. CDR3 sequence: CASSSADRGEKLFF. The CDR3 region has the DNA TGCGCCAGCAGCTCGGCGGACAGGGGGGAAAAACTGTTTTTT.

The chain combines TRBV9 with TRBJ1-1; TRBD1 matches 8 bases. V gave up 4 bases and J gave up 7 bases; unmatched junction bases: 6. Per germline, CDR1 SGDLS and CDR2 YYNGEE. This CDR3 is 13 amino acids long. The DNA for the CDR3 is TGTGCCAGCAGCCCGACAGGGGCGGGTGAAGCTTTCTTT. It is translated as CASSPTGAGEAFF.

The rearrangement links TRBV11-2 to TRBJ1-3, with 8 bases lining up with TRBD1. The CDR3 runs to 15 residues. In germline, CDR1 is SGHAT, CDR2 FQNNGV. V was pared by 5 bases and J by 4 bases, with 7 bases of the junction left unmatched. The CDR3 nucleotides read TGTGCCAGCAGCACGGACAGGGTAGGAGGAAACACCATATATTTT. The encoded protein is CASSTDRVGGNTIYF.

The CDR3 DNA follows: TGCGCCAGCAGCCCTGCCTATGAGGGAGCTAACTATGGCTACACCTTC. Residues: CASSPAYEGANYGYTF. J is TRBJ1-2 and V is TRBV4-1; D remains unclear. V lost 4 bases and J 0 bases, leaving 15 bases between the germline ends. This CDR3 contains 16 residues. Germline values: CDR1 MGHRA, CDR2 YSYEKL.